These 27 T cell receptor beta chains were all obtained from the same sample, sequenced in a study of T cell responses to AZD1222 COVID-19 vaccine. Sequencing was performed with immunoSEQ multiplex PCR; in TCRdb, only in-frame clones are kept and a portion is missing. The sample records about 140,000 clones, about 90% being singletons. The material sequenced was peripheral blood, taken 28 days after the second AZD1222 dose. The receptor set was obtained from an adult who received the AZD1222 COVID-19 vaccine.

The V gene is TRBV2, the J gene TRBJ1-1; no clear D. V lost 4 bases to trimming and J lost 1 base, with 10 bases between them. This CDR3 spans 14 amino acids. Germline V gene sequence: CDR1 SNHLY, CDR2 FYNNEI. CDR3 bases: TGTGCCAGCAGTGTGGAGGAGAAGAACACTGAAGCTTTCTTT. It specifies CASSVEEKNTEAFF.

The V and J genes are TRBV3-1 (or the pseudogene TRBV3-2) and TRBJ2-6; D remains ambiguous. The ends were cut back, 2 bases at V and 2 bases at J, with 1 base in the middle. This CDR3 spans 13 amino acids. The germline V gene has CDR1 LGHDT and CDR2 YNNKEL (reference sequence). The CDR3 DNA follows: TGTGCCAGCAGCCAAACTGGGGCCAACGTCCTGACTTTC. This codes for CASSQTGANVLTF.

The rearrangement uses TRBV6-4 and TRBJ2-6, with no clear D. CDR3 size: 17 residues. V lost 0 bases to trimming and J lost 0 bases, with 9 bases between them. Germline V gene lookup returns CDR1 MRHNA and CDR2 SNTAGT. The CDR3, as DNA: TGTGCCAGCAGTGACTCTTTTCGGAGCTCTGGGGCCAACGTCCTGACTTTC. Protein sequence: CASSDSFRSSGANVLTF.

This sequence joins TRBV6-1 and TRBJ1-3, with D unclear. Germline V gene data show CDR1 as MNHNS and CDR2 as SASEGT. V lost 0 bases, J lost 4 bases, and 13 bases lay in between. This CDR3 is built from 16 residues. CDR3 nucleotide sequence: TGTGCCAGCAGTGAAGCGCAATCTGGTTCCGGAAACACCATATATTTT. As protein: CASSEAQSGSGNTIYF.

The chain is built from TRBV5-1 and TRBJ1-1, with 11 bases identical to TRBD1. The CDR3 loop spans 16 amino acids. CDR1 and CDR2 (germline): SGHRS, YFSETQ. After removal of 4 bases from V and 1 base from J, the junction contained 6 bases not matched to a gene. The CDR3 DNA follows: TGCGCCAGCAGCATTTGGACAGGGGGCTCGAACACTGAAGCTTTCTTT. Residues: CASSIWTGGSNTEAFF.

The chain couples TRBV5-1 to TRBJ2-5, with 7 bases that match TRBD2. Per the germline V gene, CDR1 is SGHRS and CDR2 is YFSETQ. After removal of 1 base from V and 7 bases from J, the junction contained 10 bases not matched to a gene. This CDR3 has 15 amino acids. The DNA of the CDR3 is TGCGCCAGCAGCTTGAATGAGGGTACGGGGGGGACCCAGTACTTC. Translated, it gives CASSLNEGTGGTQYF.

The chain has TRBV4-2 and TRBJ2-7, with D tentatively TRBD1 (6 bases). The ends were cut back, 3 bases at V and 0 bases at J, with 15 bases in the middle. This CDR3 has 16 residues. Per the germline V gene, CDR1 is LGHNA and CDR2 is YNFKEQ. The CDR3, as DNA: TGTGCCAGCAGCCATACCCCCGGGACAAACTCCTACGAGCAGTACTTC. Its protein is CASSHTPGTNSYEQYF.

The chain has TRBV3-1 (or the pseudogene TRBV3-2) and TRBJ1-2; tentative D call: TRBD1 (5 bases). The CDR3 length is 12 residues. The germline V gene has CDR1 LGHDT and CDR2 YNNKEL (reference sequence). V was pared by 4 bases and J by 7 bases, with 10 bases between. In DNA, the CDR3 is TGTGCCAGCAGCCTCAGGGACCGTGGCTACACCTTC. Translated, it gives CASSLRDRGYTF.

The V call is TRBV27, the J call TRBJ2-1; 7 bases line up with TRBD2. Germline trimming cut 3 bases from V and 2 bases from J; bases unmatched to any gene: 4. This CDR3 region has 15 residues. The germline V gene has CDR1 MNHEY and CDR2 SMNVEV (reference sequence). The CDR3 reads CASSFGLGTYNEQFF. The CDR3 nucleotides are TGTGCCAGCAGTTTCGGACTAGGGACCTACAATGAGCAGTTCTTC.

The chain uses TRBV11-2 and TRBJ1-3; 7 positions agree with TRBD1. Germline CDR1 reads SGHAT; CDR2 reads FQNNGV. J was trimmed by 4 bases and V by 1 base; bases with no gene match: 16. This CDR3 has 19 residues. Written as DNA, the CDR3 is TGTGCCAGCAGCTTAGTTGGCCCCCAAACAGGGGTTGGGGGAAACACCATATATTTT. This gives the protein CASSLVGPQTGVGGNTIYF.

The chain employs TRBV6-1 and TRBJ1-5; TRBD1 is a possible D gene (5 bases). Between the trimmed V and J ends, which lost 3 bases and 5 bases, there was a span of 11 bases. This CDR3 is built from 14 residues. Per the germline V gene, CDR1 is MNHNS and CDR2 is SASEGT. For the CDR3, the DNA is TGTGCCAGCAGTGAGTGGGGCTCAGATCAGCCCCAGCATTTT. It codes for CASSEWGSDQPQHF.

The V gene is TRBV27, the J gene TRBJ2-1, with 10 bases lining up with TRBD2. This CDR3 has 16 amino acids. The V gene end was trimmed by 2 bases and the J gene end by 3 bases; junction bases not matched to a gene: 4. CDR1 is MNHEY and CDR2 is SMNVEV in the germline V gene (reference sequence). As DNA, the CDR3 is TGTGCCAGCAGTTTAAGGCTAGCGGGAGACTACAATGAGCAGTTCTTC. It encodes CASSLRLAGDYNEQFF.

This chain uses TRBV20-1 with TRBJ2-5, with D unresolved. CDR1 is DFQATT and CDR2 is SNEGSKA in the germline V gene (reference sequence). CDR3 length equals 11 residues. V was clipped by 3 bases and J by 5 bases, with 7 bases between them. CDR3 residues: CSASYGETQYF. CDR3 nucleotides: TGCAGTGCTAGTTATGGGGAGACCCAGTACTTC.

CDR3: CASSYDRQLNTGELFF. CDR3 nucleotide sequence: TGTGCCAGCAGTTACGATCGACAGCTGAACACCGGGGAGCTGTTTTTT. The chain employs TRBV6-5 and TRBJ2-2, with D perhaps TRBD1 (5 bases). Deletions cut 2 bases from V and 1 base from J, with 11 bases between. The CDR3 loop spans 16 amino acids. Germline CDR1 is MNHEY and CDR2 is SVGAGI.

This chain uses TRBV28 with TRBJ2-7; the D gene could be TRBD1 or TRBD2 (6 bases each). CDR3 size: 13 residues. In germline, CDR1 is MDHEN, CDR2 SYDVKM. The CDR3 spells CAGSPGGAYEQYF. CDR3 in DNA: TGTGCAGGCAGTCCCGGGGGCGCCTACGAGCAGTACTTC.

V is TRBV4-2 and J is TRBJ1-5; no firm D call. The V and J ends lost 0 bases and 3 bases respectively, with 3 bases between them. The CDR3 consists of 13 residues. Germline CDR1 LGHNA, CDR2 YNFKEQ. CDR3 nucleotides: TGTGCCAGCAGCCAAGACGTCAATCAGCCCCAGCATTTT. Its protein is CASSQDVNQPQHF.

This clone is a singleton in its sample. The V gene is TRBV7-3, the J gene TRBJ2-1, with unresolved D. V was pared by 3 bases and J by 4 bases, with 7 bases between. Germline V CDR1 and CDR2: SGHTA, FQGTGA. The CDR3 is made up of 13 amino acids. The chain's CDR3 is CASSFDTYNEQFF. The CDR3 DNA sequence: TGTGCCAGCAGCTTCGACACATACAATGAGCAGTTCTTC. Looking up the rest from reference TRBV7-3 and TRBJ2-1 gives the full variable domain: GAGVSQTPSNKVTEKGKYVELRCDPISGHTALYWYRQSLGQGPEFLIYFQGTGAADDSGLPNDRFFAVRPEGSVSTLKIQRTERGDSAVYLCASSFDTYNEQFFGPGTRLTVL.

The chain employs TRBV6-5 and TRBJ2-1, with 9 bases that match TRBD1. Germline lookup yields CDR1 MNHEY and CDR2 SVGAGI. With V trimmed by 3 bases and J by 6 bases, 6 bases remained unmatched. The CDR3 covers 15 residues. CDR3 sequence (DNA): TGTGCCAGCAGTTATCGGGACAGGGCTACCAATGAGCAGTTCTTC. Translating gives CASSYRDRATNEQFF.

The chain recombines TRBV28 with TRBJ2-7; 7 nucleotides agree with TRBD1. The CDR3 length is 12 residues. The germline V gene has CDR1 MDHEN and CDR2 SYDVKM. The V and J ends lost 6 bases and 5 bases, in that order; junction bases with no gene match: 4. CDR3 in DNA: TGTGCCAGCAGCCAAGGGGGCGACGAGCAGTACTTC. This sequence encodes CASSQGGDEQYF.

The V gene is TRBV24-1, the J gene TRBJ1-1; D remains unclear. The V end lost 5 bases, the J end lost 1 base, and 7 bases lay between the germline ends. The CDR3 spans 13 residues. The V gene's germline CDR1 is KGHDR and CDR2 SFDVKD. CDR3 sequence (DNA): TGTGCCACCAGTGGGGGTGGGAACACTGAAGCTTTCTTT. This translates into CATSGGGNTEAFF.

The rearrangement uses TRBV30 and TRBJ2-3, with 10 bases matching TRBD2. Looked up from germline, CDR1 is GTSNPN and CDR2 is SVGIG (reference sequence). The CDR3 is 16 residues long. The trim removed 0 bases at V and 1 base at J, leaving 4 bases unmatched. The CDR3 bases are TGTGCCTGGAGTGTAAGGACTAGCGGAGGCACAGATACGCAGTATTTT. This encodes CAWSVRTSGGTDTQYF.

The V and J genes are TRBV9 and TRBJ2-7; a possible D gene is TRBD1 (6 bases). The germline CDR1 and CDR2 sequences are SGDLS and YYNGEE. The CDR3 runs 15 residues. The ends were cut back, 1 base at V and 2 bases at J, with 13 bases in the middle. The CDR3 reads CASSVSFGQTYEQYF. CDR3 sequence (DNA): TGTGCCAGCAGCGTAAGTTTCGGACAGACCTACGAGCAGTACTTC.

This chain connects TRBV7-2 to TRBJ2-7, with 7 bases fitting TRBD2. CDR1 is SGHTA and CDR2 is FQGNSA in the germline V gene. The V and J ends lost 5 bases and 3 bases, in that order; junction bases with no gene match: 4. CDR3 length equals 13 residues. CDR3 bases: TGTGCCAGCAGCCGGGACTACCTCTACGAGCAGTACTTC. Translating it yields CASSRDYLYEQYF.

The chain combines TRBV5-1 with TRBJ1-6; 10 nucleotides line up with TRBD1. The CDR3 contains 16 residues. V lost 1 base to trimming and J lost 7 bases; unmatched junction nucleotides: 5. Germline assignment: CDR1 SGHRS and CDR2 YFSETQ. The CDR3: CASSLSTGQGNSPLHF. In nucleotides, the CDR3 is TGCGCCAGCAGCTTGTCTACGGGACAGGGGAATTCACCCCTCCACTTT.

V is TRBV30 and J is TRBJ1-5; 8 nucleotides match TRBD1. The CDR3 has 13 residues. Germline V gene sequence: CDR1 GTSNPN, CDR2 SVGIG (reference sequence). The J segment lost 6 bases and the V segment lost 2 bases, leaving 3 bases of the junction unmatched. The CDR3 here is CAWSQGASQPQHF. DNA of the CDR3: TGTGCCTGGAGTCAGGGGGCGAGTCAGCCCCAGCATTTT.

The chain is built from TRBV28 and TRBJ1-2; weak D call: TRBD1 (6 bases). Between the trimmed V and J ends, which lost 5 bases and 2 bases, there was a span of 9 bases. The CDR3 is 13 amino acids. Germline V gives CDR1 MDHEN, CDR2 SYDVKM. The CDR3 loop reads CASSETGNYGYTF. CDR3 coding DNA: TGTGCCAGCAGTGAAACAGGGAACTATGGCTACACCTTC.

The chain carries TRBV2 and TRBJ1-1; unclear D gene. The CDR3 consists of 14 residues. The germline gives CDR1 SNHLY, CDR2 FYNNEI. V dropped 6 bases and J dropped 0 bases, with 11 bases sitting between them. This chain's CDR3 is CASRLGRLNTEAFF. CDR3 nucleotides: TGTGCCAGCAGGTTAGGCAGGTTGAACACTGAAGCTTTCTTT. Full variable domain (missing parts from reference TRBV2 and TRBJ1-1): EPEVTQTPSHQVTQMGQEVILRCVPISNHLYFYWYRQILGQKVEFLVSFYNNEISEKSEIFDDQFSVERPDGSNFTLKIRSTKLEDSAMYFCASRLGRLNTEAFFGQGTRLTVV.